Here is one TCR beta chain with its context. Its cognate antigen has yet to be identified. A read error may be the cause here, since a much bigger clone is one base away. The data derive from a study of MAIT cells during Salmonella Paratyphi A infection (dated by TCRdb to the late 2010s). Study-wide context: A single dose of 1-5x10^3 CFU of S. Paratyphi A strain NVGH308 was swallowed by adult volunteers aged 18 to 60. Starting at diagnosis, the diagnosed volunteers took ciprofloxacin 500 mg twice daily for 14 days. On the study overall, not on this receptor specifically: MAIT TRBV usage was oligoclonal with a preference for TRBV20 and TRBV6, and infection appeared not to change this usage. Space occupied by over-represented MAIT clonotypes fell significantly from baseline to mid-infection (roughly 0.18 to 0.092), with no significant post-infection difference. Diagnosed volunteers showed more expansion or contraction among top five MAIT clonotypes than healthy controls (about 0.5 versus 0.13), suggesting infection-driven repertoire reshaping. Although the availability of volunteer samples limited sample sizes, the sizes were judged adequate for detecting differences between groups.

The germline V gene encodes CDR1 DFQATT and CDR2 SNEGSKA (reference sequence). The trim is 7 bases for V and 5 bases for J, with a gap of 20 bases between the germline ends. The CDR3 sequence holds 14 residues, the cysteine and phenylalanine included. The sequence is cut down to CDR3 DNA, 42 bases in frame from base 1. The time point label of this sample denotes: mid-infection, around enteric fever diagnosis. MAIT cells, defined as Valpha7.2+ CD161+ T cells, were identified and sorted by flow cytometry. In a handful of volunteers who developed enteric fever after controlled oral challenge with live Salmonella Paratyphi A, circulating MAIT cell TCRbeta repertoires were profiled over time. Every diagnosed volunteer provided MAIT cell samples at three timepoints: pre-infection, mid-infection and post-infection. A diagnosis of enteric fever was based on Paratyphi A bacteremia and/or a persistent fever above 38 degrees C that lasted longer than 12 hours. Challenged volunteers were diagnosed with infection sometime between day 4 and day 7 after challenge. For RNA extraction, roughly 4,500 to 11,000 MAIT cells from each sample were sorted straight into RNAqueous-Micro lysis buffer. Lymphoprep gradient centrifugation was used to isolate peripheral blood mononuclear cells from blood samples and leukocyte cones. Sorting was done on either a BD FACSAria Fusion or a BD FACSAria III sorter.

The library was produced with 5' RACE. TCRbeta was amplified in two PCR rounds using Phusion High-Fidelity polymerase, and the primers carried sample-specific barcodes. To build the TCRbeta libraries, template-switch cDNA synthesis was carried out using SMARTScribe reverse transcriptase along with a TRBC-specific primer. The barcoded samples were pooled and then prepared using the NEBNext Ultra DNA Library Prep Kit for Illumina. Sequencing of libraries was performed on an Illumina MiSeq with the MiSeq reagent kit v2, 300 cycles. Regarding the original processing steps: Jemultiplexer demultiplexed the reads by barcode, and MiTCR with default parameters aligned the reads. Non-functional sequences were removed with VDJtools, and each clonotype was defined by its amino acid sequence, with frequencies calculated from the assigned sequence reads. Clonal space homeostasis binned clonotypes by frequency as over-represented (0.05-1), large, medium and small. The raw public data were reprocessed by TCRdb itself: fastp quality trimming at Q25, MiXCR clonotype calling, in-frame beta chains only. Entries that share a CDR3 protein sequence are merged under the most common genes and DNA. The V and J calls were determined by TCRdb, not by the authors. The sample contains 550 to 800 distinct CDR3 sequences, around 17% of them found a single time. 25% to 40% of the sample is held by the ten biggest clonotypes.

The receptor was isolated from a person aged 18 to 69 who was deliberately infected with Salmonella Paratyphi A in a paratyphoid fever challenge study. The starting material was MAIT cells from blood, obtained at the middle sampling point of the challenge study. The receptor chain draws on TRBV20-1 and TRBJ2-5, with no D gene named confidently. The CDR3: CSVKVGAFAETQYF. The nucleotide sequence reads TGCAGTGTTAAAGTCGGTGCGTTCGCTGAGACCCAGTACTTC.